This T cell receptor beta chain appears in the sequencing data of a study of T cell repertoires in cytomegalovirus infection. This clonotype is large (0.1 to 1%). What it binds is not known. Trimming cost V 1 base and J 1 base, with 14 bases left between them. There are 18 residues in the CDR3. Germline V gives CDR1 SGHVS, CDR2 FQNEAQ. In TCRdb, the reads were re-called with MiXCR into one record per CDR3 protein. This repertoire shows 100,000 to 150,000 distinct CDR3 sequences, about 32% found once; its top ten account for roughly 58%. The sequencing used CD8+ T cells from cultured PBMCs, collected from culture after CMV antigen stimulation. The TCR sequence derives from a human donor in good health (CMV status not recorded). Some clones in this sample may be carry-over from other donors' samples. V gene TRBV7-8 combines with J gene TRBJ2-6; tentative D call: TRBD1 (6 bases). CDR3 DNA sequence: TGTGCCAGCAGCTTAGTTCCCAGGGGAAAGTCTGGGGCCAACGTCCTGACTTTC. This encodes CASSLVPRGKSGANVLTF.